Below, 26 T cell receptor beta chains from the same sample are listed, as sequenced in a study of cytomegalovirus exposure and HLA in healthy donors. The PCR had 60 Vbeta and 13 Jbeta primers. Method: immunoSEQ multiplex PCR; TCRdb's copy keeps in-frame clones and lacks some. Among almost 85,000 clones, roughly 78% were seen once, and the ten largest hold around 2.5%. Input material: PBMCs. The receptors come from a male donor in good health and CMV-seropositive.

V usage is TRBV4-1 and J usage is TRBJ2-2; 12 nucleotides align to TRBD2. This CDR3 spans 16 amino acids. V lost 0 bases and J lost 4; bases outside the gene matches: 0. Germline V gene sequence: CDR1 MGHRA, CDR2 YSYEKL. CDR3 nucleotide sequence: TGCGCCAGCAGCCAAGAGGGACTAGCGGGCACCGGGGAGCTGTTTTTT. Translated: CASSQEGLAGTGELFF.

CDR3 DNA: TGCGCCAGCAGCCCCCAGACAGGGGGGATTTCTGGGGCCAACGTCCTGACTTTC. Amino acid sequence: CASSPQTGGISGANVLTF. The rearrangement links TRBV5-1 to TRBJ2-6, with 9 positions matching TRBD1. Germline V gives CDR1 SGHRS, CDR2 YFSETQ. The CDR3 is made up of 18 amino acids. The ends lost 4 bases at V and 1 base at J; junction bases unmatched: 9.

J is TRBJ1-1 and V is TRBV28; D is ambiguous. CDR3 size: 15 residues. Looked up from germline, CDR1 is MDHEN and CDR2 is SYDVKM. Trimming pared 3 bases from V and 1 base from J, leaving 12 bases between. The CDR3 protein is CASSFEETANTEAFF. The CDR3 DNA reads as TGTGCCAGCAGTTTCGAGGAAACCGCGAACACTGAAGCTTTCTTT.

This clone showed up just a few times. V usage is TRBV6-5 and J usage is TRBJ2-7; perhaps TRBD2 as D (5 bases). The V gene's germline CDR1 is MNHEY and CDR2 SVGAGI. V lost 5 bases and J 6 bases, leaving 11 bases between the germline ends. The CDR3 consists of 12 residues. CDR3 protein: CASSGTEGEQYF. The CDR3 DNA sequence: TGTGCCAGCAGTGGAACAGAGGGCGAGCAGTACTTC.

The chain links TRBV30 to TRBJ2-7; TRBD1 aligns across 7 bases. This CDR3 is 16 amino acids long. Trimming at V came to 2 bases and at J to 0 bases, leaving 10 bases not matched to a gene. The V gene's germline CDR1 is GTSNPN and CDR2 SVGIG (reference sequence). CDR3 amino acids: CAWSPHRGQPSYEQYF. The CDR3 region has the DNA TGTGCCTGGAGTCCTCACAGGGGACAGCCCTCCTACGAGCAGTACTTC.

The gene calls are TRBV19 and TRBJ2-6; a weak D match, TRBD2 (6 bases). Germline V CDR1 and CDR2: LNHDA, SQIVND (reference sequence). The length of the CDR3 is 19 residues. Trimming removed 9 bases at V and 0 bases at J, with 24 bases between. The CDR3 spells CASPPGLSGLNSGANVLTF. The CDR3 nucleotides are TGTGCCAGCCCCCCGGGACTTTCGGGTCTTAACTCTGGGGCCAACGTCCTGACTTTC.

This clone was found a few times. The CDR3 DNA follows: TGCGCCAGCAGCTTATTCCGGGGCCAAGAGACCCAGTACTTC. Encoded protein: CASSLFRGQETQYF. The genes are TRBV5-1 and TRBJ2-5; perhaps TRBD2 as D (5 bases). The CDR3 covers 14 residues. The germline gives CDR1 SGHRS, CDR2 YFSETQ. V was shortened by 2 bases and J by 1 base, with 9 bases between the two germline ends.

The V gene is TRBV6-1, the J gene TRBJ2-7; TRBD1 agrees at 7 bases. V shed 6 bases and J 2 bases; nucleotides not matched to a gene: 7. Germline V gene sequence: CDR1 MNHNS, CDR2 SASEGT. This CDR3 comprises 14 residues. The CDR3 protein is CASRADRSPYEQYF. The CDR3 nucleotides are TGTGCCAGCAGAGCGGACAGGTCCCCCTACGAGCAGTACTTC.

The V call is TRBV9, the J call TRBJ2-7; TRBD2 matches at 7 bases. The V and J ends lost 0 bases and 2 bases, in that order; junction bases with no gene match: 11. The length of the CDR3 is 17 residues. Germline CDR1 reads SGDLS; CDR2 reads YYNGEE. The CDR3 DNA follows: TGTGCCAGCAGCGTAGCTGCGGCGGGAGCGCCTCCCTACGAGCAGTACTTC. The encoded protein is CASSVAAAGAPPYEQYF. Using reference TRBV9 and TRBJ2-7 for the parts outside the CDR3, the full variable domain is DSGVTQTPKHLITATGQRVTLRCSPRSGDLSVYWYQQSLDQGLQFLIQYYNGEERAKGNILERFSAQQFPDLHSELNLSSLELGDSALYFCASSVAAAGAPPYEQYFGPGTRLTVT.

By sample share, this clone is medium-sized. This chain connects TRBV7-9 to TRBJ2-7, with TRBD1 matching over 9 bases. Germline values: CDR1 SEHNR, CDR2 FQNEAQ (reference sequence). The CDR3 is 16 amino acids. Unmatched junction bases numbered 11, after V lost 4 bases and J lost 4 bases. CDR3 bases: TGTGCCAGCAGCTGGTGGGGTCGGGACAGGGAATACGAGCAGTACTTC. Protein sequence: CASSWWGRDREYEQYF.

The chain employs TRBV10-3 and TRBJ1-2, with 8 bases that match TRBD1. This CDR3 has 16 amino acids. With V trimmed by 10 bases and J by 6 bases, 19 bases remained unmatched. The germline V gene has CDR1 ENHRY and CDR2 SYGVKD. The CDR3 DNA reads TGTGCCACCACTCAGGGGGCAGGGTATGGGAAGGATGGCTACACCTTC. Its protein product is CATTQGAGYGKDGYTF.

This chain uses TRBV18 with TRBJ2-7; possible D gene TRBD2, 6 bases. The CDR3 length is 15 residues. Deletions cut 5 bases from V and 2 bases from J, with 16 bases between. Germline CDR1 reads KGHSH; CDR2 reads LQKENI. CDR3 in amino acids: CASSDVGGWAYEQYF. In nucleotides, the CDR3 is TGTGCCAGCTCAGATGTCGGAGGGTGGGCCTACGAGCAGTACTTC.

In this sample, this clone turned up a few times. The chain couples TRBV2 to TRBJ2-6, with D perhaps matching TRBD2 (5 bases). The CDR3 runs to 14 residues. Per the germline V gene, CDR1 is SNHLY and CDR2 is FYNNEI. V lost 9 bases to trimming and J lost 4 bases, with 13 bases between them. The CDR3 protein is CARGGLAGANVLTF. As DNA, the CDR3 is TGTGCCAGAGGAGGTCTGGCCGGGGCCAACGTCCTGACTTTC.

The rearrangement links TRBV5-1 to TRBJ2-2, with TRBD2 identical over 9 bases. The CDR3 covers 15 residues. The J segment lost 4 bases and the V segment lost 2 bases, leaving 3 bases of the junction unmatched. The germline gives CDR1 SGHRS, CDR2 YFSETQ. The chain's CDR3 is CASSFAGGSTGELFF. The CDR3 DNA follows: TGCGCCAGCAGCTTTGCGGGAGGGAGCACCGGGGAGCTGTTTTTT.

J is TRBJ2-1 and V is TRBV19, with a tentative D call TRBD1 (5 bases). The V end was cut by 5 bases, the J end by 7 bases, with 21 bases between. From germline, CDR1 is LNHDA and CDR2 SQIVND (reference sequence). There are 16 residues in the CDR3. Here the CDR3 reads CASSWRQGRLWNEQFF. DNA for the CDR3: TGTGCCAGTAGTTGGCGTCAGGGAAGATTGTGGAATGAGCAGTTCTTC.

In regard to this clone: One junction end disagrees with the germline gene, perhaps due to a read error. The chain uses TRBV5-4 and TRBJ2-5, with TRBD2 identical over 12 bases. The CDR3 has 13 amino acids. Germline CDR1 SGHNT, CDR2 YYREEE (reference sequence). CDR3 amino acids: CASSLDLTSGSHF. The CDR3 DNA is TGTGCCAGCAGCTTGGACCTGACTAGCGGGAGCCACTTC.

This rearrangement joins TRBV5-1 to TRBJ2-7, with TRBD1 matching 7 bases. The V and J ends lost 5 bases and 5 bases, in that order; junction bases with no gene match: 7. The germline V gene has CDR1 SGHRS and CDR2 YFSETQ. This CDR3 spans 13 amino acids. The CDR3 nucleotides read TGCGCCAGCAGAGACAGGGAAAAGGACGAGCAGTACTTC. Its translation is CASRDREKDEQYF.

J is TRBJ2-2 and V is TRBV5-1; no reliable D call. V was clipped by 1 base and J by 2 bases, with 9 bases between them. This CDR3 comprises 15 residues. Germline loops: CDR1 SGHRS, CDR2 YFSETQ. This chain's CDR3 is CASSLLADNTGELFF. CDR3 DNA sequence: TGCGCCAGCAGCTTGTTGGCAGATAACACCGGGGAGCTGTTTTTT.

J is TRBJ2-2 and V is TRBV7-3, with no clear D. Trimming stripped 4 bases from V and 1 base from J, with 7 bases between. CDR1 is SGHTA, CDR2 FQGTGA, per germline. The CDR3 extends over 14 amino acids. CDR3 nucleotide sequence: TGTGCCAGCAGCTCCCTACGGAACACCGGGGAGCTGTTTTTT. Translated: CASSSLRNTGELFF.

This chain joins TRBV28 and TRBJ1-2; 7 bases map to TRBD1. With V trimmed by 5 bases and J by 8 bases, 8 bases remained unmatched. Germline lookup yields CDR1 MDHEN and CDR2 SYDVKM. CDR3 length: 13 residues. CDR3: CASSQGGTPGYTF. The CDR3 coding sequence is TGTGCCAGCAGTCAGGGGGGCACCCCCGGCTACACCTTC.

This clone was counted only a few times. The CDR3 DNA is TGTGCCAGCAGCTTGAAAGGGGGCAACTACAATGAGCAGTTCTTC. As protein: CASSLKGGNYNEQFF. V usage is TRBV5-4 and J usage is TRBJ2-1, with 7 bases that match TRBD1. This CDR3 contains 15 residues. Trimming removed 1 base from V and 3 bases from J; junction bases left unmatched: 4. From germline, CDR1 is SGHNT and CDR2 YYREEE (reference sequence).

CDR3 region: CASSPRVTLYNEQFF. CDR3 in DNA: TGTGCCAGCAGTCCCCGGGTGACGCTGTACAATGAGCAGTTCTTC. J is TRBJ2-1 and V is TRBV28; D is ambiguous. This CDR3 contains 15 residues. CDR1 is MDHEN, CDR2 SYDVKM, per germline. The ends were cut back, 5 bases at V and 4 bases at J, with 15 bases in the middle.

This clone has only one observation. This chain uses TRBV15 with TRBJ2-7; 9 nucleotides line up with TRBD2. Germline-derived CDR1 and CDR2 are LNHNV and YYDKDF (reference sequence). V lost 8 bases to trimming and J lost 1 base; unmatched junction nucleotides: 6. The CDR3 is 14 amino acids. CDR3 sequence reads: CATAGGADSYEQYF. Written as DNA, the CDR3 is TGTGCCACCGCGGGGGGGGCCGATTCCTACGAGCAGTACTTC.

The chain couples TRBV7-9 to TRBJ2-7; 10 bases are a match to TRBD1. CDR1 is SEHNR and CDR2 is FQNEAQ in the germline V gene (reference sequence). The CDR3 has 16 amino acids. With V trimmed by 6 bases and J by 0 bases, 8 bases remained unmatched. The CDR3 reads CASSRLGQGGSYEQYF. DNA of the CDR3: TGTGCCAGCAGTCGTCTCGGACAGGGGGGCTCCTACGAGCAGTACTTC.

V usage is TRBV6-1 and J usage is TRBJ2-7, with TRBD1 identical over 8 bases. Germline V gene lookup returns CDR1 MNHNS and CDR2 SASEGT. The CDR3 spans 14 residues. V dropped 1 base and J dropped 6; count of bases not matched to a gene: 5. The CDR3 here is CASSEGTGKIEQYF. CDR3 bases: TGTGCCAGCAGTGAAGGGACAGGGAAGATCGAGCAGTACTTC.

The chain links TRBV27 to TRBJ1-2; D might be TRBD1 (5 bases). Germline assignment: CDR1 MNHEY and CDR2 SMNVEV (reference sequence). V lost 4 bases and J 7 bases, leaving 10 bases between the germline ends. This CDR3 region has 12 residues. Here the CDR3 reads CASSSSGGGYTF. CDR3 in DNA: TGTGCCAGCAGTTCATCCGGGGGTGGCTACACCTTC.